The present TCR beta chain was sequenced within a study of blood T cell repertoires in COVID-19. Study context: T cells, B-cell-depleted T cells, or PBMCs supplied cDNA or gDNA.

Trimming at V came to 4 bases and at J to 1 base, leaving 12 bases not matched to a gene. The CDR3 extends over 17 amino acids. Germline CDR1 SGHRS, CDR2 YFSETQ. Living in roughly 23 US areas, the participants were between 18 and 89 years of age. Authors' processing steps: Amplified reference gene primers provided the basis for estimating nucleated cell counts. Here immunoSEQ multiplex PCR was the method, and the copy in TCRdb shows in-frame clones only, minus some. The DNA was the basis for D and trimming; V, J and clone size are from that table. The profile shows roughly 250,000 clones, around 88% of them singletons.

The chain has TRBV5-1 and TRBJ2-7; 9 positions agree with TRBD1. Material for sequencing was PBMCs or T cells enriched from blood (not recorded which). This clonotype was sampled from a woman aged 45 to 65 who had recovered from COVID-19. The CDR3 nucleotides are TGCGCCAGCAGCCCCGGGACAGGGAACGGACCATCCTACGAGCAGTACTTC. This translates into CASSPGTGNGPSYEQYF.